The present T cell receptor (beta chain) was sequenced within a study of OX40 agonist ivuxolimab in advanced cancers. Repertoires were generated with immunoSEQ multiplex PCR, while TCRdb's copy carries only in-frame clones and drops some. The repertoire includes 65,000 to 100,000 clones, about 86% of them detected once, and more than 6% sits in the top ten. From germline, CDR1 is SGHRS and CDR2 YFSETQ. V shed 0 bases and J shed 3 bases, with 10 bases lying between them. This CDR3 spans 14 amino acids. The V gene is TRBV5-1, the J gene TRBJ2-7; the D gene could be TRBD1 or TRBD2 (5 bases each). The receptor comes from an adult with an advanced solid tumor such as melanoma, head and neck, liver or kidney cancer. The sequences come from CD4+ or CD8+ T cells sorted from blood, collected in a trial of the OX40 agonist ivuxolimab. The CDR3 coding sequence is TGCGCCAGCAGCTTGGAAGAGAGGGGCTACGAGCAGTACTTC. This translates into CASSLEERGYEQYF.